This T cell receptor beta chain was observed in a study of blood T cell repertoires in COVID-19 (TCRdb year 2020). Regarding the study in general: The collaborator samples originated in the United States, Italy and Spain and spanned the acute and convalescent phases of COVID-19. The repertoires were released in a freely available public database intended as a resource for research on the immune response to SARS-CoV-2. The dataset comprised deeply sampled blood TCRbeta repertoires from subjects exposed to, actively infected with, or recovered from COVID-19. Nearly every sample came with metadata listing a de-identified subject ID, COVID-19 status, age in years and sex. Where available, HLA class I and class II types were obtained from metadata supplied by the sample provider rather than from assay-based typing. The prospective study material was composed of cDNA or gDNA derived from T cells, B-cell-depleted T cells, or PBMCs. The samples were drawn from the first 160 participants of the ongoing ImmuneRACE study and from some 1,300 subjects provided by 6 global collaborators. Results and caveats for the whole study, not just this receptor: Clinical and demographic metadata were provided uncurated, with the amount varying by source and participant.

TCRbeta CDR3 regions were amplified from genomic DNA by means of the immunoSEQ Assay, a bias-controlled multiplex PCR. In the original analysis: Within the assay, amplification of reference gene primers was used to estimate how many nucleated cells each sample contained. Sequence reads were collapsed and filtered to measure the absolute abundance of every unique TCRbeta CDR3 rearrangement. For each sample, productive Simpson clonality was calculated as the square root of Simpson's diversity index over productive rearrangements. TCRdb retrieved this table from immuneACCESS and kept in-frame rearrangements only. Not all clones are present; in checked studies, unresolved V genes account for under half, and no reason is known for the remainder. Clone size and V and J calls were adopted from that table, with D and trimming inferred from the DNA. This sample gives more than 200,000 clones in total; around 84% of them show up just once. The top ten constitute 4% to 4.5% of the sample.

The germline V gene (reference sequence) yields LGHDT for CDR1 and YNNKEL for CDR2. The CDR3 runs 15 residues from the cysteine to the phenylalanine. Only the CDR3 DNA is retained, 45 bases long and in frame from the first base. At the junction V is shortened by 1 base and J by 1 base, with 11 bases in between. With respect to this clone: Which antigen it targets is not known. Qualities for individual bases were not recorded, and no much larger clone is one base off.

Each collaborating institution followed its own protocols to collect whole blood in K2EDTA tubes. For TCRbeta analysis, collaborators shipped samples as frozen whole blood, isolated PBMCs, or DNA extracted from either of those sample types. The source material was peripheral blood. The rearrangement joined TRBV3-1 (or the pseudogene TRBV3-2) to TRBJ2-7; there is no confident call for the D gene. This clonotype originated in a man aged 55 to 70 with acute or convalescent COVID-19. The DNA sequence is given as TGTGCCAGCAGCCAAGCCGCGGCGGCATCCTACGAGCAGTACTTC. Protein translation: CASSQAAAASYEQYF.